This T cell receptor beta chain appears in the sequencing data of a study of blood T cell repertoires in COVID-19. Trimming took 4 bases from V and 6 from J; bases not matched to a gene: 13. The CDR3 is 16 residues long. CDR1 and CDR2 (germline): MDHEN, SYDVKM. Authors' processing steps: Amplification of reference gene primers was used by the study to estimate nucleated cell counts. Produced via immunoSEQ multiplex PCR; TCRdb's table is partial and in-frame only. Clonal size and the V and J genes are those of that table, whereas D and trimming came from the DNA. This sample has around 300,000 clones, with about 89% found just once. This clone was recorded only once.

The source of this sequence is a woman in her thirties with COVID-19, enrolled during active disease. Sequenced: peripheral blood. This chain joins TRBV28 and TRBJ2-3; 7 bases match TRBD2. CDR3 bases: TGTGCCAGCAGTTACTCGGGACTACCAAGTGTGGATACGCAGTATTTT. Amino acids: CASSYSGLPSVDTQYF. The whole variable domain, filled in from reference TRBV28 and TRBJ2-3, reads DVKVTQSSRYLVKRTGEKVFLECVQDMDHENMFWYRQDPGLGLRLIYFSYDVKMKEKGDIPEGYSVSREKKERFSLILESASTNQTSMYLCASSYSGLPSVDTQYFGPGTRLTVL.